This T cell receptor (beta chain) originates from a study of CD8 T cells in ankylosing spondylitis. General study findings and limits: Clones that were linked to disease were CD8+ and were relatively rare in peripheral blood.

TCRdb re-called the 5' RACE reads with MiXCR, one entry per CDR3 protein. The sample shows under 250,000 distinct CDR3 sequences, roughly 25% of them seen only once. As to this clonotype: Its antigen is not known. A much larger clone sits a single nucleotide away, making a read error possible.

Trimming left V 3 bases short and J 8 bases short, with 14 bases between. This CDR3 has 14 amino acids. The TCR sequence derives from a male donor with ankylosing spondylitis or in good health (not recorded which). The material sequenced was blood, either unsorted or a sorted T cell fraction (not recorded which). The chain carries TRBV12-3 or TRBV12-4 and TRBJ2-1; possibly TRBD1 or TRBD2 for D (5 bases each). The CDR3 DNA follows: TGTGCCAGCAGTTTCCTGGTGGGGGTGTATGAGCAGTTCTTC. It yields the protein CASSFLVGVYEQFF.